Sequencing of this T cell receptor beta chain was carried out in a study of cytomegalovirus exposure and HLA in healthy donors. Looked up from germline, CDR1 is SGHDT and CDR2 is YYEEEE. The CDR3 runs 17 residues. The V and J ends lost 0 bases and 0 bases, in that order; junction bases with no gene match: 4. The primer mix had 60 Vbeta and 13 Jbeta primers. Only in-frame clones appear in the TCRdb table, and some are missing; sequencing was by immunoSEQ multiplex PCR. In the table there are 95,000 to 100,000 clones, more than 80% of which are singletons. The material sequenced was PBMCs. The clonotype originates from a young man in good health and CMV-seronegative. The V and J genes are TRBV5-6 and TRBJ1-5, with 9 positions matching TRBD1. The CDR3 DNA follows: TGTGCCAGCAGCTTGGCTCGGGACAGGGCTAGCAATCAGCCCCAGCATTTT. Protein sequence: CASSLARDRASNQPQHF.